These 23 T cell receptor beta chains share one sample of origin, sequenced in a study of T cell responses to AZD1222 COVID-19 vaccine. Libraries were prepared by immunoSEQ multiplex PCR; TCRdb keeps only in-frame clonotypes and omits some of them. Seen here are approximately 18,000 clones, over 60% observed once, and the top ten hold more than 13%. The sample here was peripheral blood, taken 28 days after the second AZD1222 dose. The receptors originated from an adult who received the AZD1222 COVID-19 vaccine.

The CDR3, as DNA: TGTGCCGGGGCTCATATGAACACTGAAGCTTTCTTT. Encoded protein: CAGAHMNTEAFF. The rearrangement uses TRBV2 and TRBJ1-1, with D tentatively TRBD1 (5 bases). Germline lookup yields CDR1 SNHLY and CDR2 FYNNEI. V was clipped by 11 bases and J by 0 bases, with 10 bases between them. CDR3 length: 12 amino acids.

V is TRBV4-3 and J is TRBJ1-5; D uncertain. Deletions cut 4 bases from V and 0 bases from J, with 13 bases between. From germline, CDR1 is LGHNA and CDR2 YSLEER. The CDR3 has 16 amino acids. The CDR3: CASSRAYPVSNQPQHF. Written as DNA, the CDR3 is TGCGCCAGCAGCCGAGCCTATCCGGTTAGCAATCAGCCCCAGCATTTT.

The gene calls are TRBV9 and TRBJ2-5; D possibly uses TRBD1 or TRBD2 (5 bases each). In germline, CDR1 is SGDLS, CDR2 YYNGEE. Trimming pared 6 bases from V and 1 base from J, leaving 13 bases between. The CDR3 runs 14 residues. CDR3 in amino acids: CASTYGTAQETQYF. CDR3 DNA: TGTGCCAGCACCTACGGGACCGCCCAAGAGACCCAGTACTTC. Using reference TRBV9 and TRBJ2-5 for the parts outside the CDR3, the full variable domain is DSGVTQTPKHLITATGQRVTLRCSPRSGDLSVYWYQQSLDQGLQFLIQYYNGEERAKGNILERFSAQQFPDLHSELNLSSLELGDSALYFCASTYGTAQETQYFGPGTRLLVL.

The V gene is TRBV5-8, the J gene TRBJ1-2; no clear D. V was cut by 6 bases and J by 4 bases, with 31 bases left in between. The CDR3 sequence is 19 residues long. Looked up from germline, CDR1 is SGHTS and CDR2 is YDEGEE. The DNA for the CDR3 is TGTGCCAGCACCTCGTATAGCGGGTCCAGTCCATCGGCGGCCTATGGCTACACCTTC. Protein: CASTSYSGSSPSAAYGYTF.

The chain has TRBV2 and TRBJ2-3; tentatively, D is TRBD2 (5 bases). Germline loops: CDR1 SNHLY, CDR2 FYNNEI. V was shortened by 5 bases and J by 0 bases, with 12 bases between the two germline ends. The CDR3 has 15 residues. The CDR3 sequence: CASSTREPSTDTQYF. CDR3 coding DNA: TGTGCCAGCAGTACACGGGAACCTAGCACAGATACGCAGTATTTT.

This clone has more than one count but fewer than ten. The rearrangement joins TRBV10-1 to TRBJ2-2; D not resolved. The germline V gene encodes CDR1 WNHNN and CDR2 SYGVQD (reference sequence). The CDR3 spans 14 residues. V lost 4 bases and J 6 bases, leaving 12 bases between the germline ends. Written as DNA, the CDR3 is TGCGCCAGCAGTGGCGGCAGTGTGGCCGGGGAGCTGTTTTTT. This translates into CASSGGSVAGELFF.

This clone appeared a single time. The V gene is TRBV10-3, the J gene TRBJ1-5; weak D call: TRBD1 (5 bases). With 2 bases removed from V and 2 bases from J, the gap between germline ends came to 13 bases. This CDR3 spans 16 amino acids. Germline assignment: CDR1 ENHRY and CDR2 SYGVKD. The CDR3 sequence is CAISEGGSVRNQPQHF. Here the CDR3 DNA reads TGTGCCATCAGTGAGGGGGGAAGTGTACGCAATCAGCCCCAGCATTTT.

This rearrangement joins TRBV19 to TRBJ1-4, with D tentatively TRBD1 (5 bases). The germline gives CDR1 LNHDA, CDR2 SQIVND (reference sequence). The CDR3 is made up of 17 amino acids. V was shortened by 9 bases and J by 3 bases, with 23 bases between the two germline ends. The CDR3 loop is CASRITLNTGPNEKLFF. CDR3 in DNA: TGTGCCAGCAGAATAACCCTCAATACGGGGCCTAATGAAAAACTGTTTTTT. Variable domain in full (rest from reference TRBV19 and TRBJ1-4): DGGITQSPKYLFRKEGQNVTLSCEQNLNHDAMYWYRQDPGQGLRLIYYSQIVNDFQKGDIAEGYSVSREKKESFPLTVTSAQKNPTAFYLCASRITLNTGPNEKLFFGSGTQLSVL.

This clone was counted a single time. This chain uses TRBV24-1 with TRBJ1-4; the D is unclear. V lost 4 bases and J lost 8, with 7 bases in between. CDR1 and CDR2 (germline): KGHDR, SFDVKD. The CDR3 has 12 amino acids. CDR3 loop: CATSDPSEKLFF. DNA of the CDR3: TGTGCCACCAGTGACCCAAGCGAAAAACTGTTTTTT.

The rearrangement links TRBV5-4 to TRBJ2-3; 12 bases fit TRBD2. Germline CDR1 SGHNT, CDR2 YYREEE (reference sequence). The CDR3 sequence is 16 residues long. Trimming took 4 bases from V and 5 from J; bases not matched to a gene: 8. DNA for the CDR3: TGTGCCAGCAGCCCCTCACCGACTAGCGGGGGAGATACGCAGTATTTT. Its protein is CASSPSPTSGGDTQYF.

V and J are TRBV6-5 and TRBJ2-7; D might be TRBD2 (5 bases). The CDR3 consists of 12 residues. CDR1 and CDR2 from the germline V gene are MNHEY and SVGAGI. V was pared by 2 bases and J by 3 bases, with 5 bases between. The chain's CDR3 is CASSYEGYEQYF. In nucleotides, the CDR3 is TGTGCCAGCAGTTACGAGGGCTACGAGCAGTACTTC.

The gene calls are TRBV11-2 and TRBJ2-2; D remains unclear. This CDR3 has 13 residues. From germline, CDR1 is SGHAT and CDR2 FQNNGV. The V and J ends lost 1 base and 6 bases respectively, with 6 bases between them. In DNA, the CDR3 is TGTGCCAGCAGCTTAGTCTCGCCCGGGGAGCTGTTTTTT. Translation: CASSLVSPGELFF. The full variable domain, its missing parts supplied by reference TRBV11-2 and TRBJ2-2, is EAGVAQSPRYKIIEKRQSVAFWCNPISGHATLYWYQQILGQGPKLLIQFQNNGVVDDSQLPKDRFSAERLKGVDSTLKIQPAKLEDSAVYLCASSLVSPGELFFGEGSRLTVL.

The J gene is TRBJ2-5, the V gene TRBV28, with 9 bases matching TRBD2. Trimming cost V 5 bases and J 2 bases; bases outside gene matches: 9. Germline V gives CDR1 MDHEN, CDR2 SYDVKM. The CDR3 runs to 16 residues. CDR3 amino acids: CASSESGLALQETQYF. The CDR3 DNA reads TGTGCCAGCAGTGAATCCGGACTAGCGTTGCAAGAGACCCAGTACTTC.

On this clone itself: The same CDR3 also results from other DNA sequences found in this sample. The rearrangement links TRBV6-5 to TRBJ1-5, with D tentatively TRBD1 (5 bases). The CDR3 length is 16 residues. Deletions cut 0 bases from V and 1 base from J, with 10 bases between. In germline, CDR1 is MNHEY, CDR2 SVGAGI. DNA for the CDR3: TGTGCCAGCAGTTACTCCAGGGTCGGCAGCAATCAGCCCCAGCATTTT. Translating it yields CASSYSRVGSNQPQHF.

This chain connects TRBV7-6 to TRBJ2-2; a possible D gene is TRBD1 (6 bases). Trimming cost V 3 bases and J 2 bases, with 16 bases left between them. The CDR3 is 17 amino acids. Germline V gene sequence: CDR1 SGHVS, CDR2 FNYEAQ. The CDR3 region is CASSFSIDRPNTGELFF. Written as DNA, the CDR3 is TGTGCCAGCAGCTTCTCCATTGACAGGCCAAACACCGGGGAGCTGTTTTTT.

CDR3 DNA: TGTGCCAGCAGCTCCCGGGGGGGGACAGGGCAAAGGGAGCTGTTTTTT. It codes for CASSSRGGTGQRELFF. This chain uses TRBV7-2 with TRBJ2-2; D is perhaps TRBD1 (9 bases). CDR3 length: 16 amino acids. Germline V gives CDR1 SGHTA, CDR2 FQGNSA. Deletions cut 4 bases from V and 9 bases from J, with 21 bases between.

V gene TRBV5-1 combines with J gene TRBJ2-5; 9 nucleotides align to TRBD2. This CDR3 spans 16 amino acids. Germline-derived CDR1 and CDR2 are SGHRS and YFSETQ. With V trimmed by 0 bases and J by 1 base, 4 bases remained unmatched. CDR3 sequence: CASSLELAGLQETQYF. CDR3 DNA: TGCGCCAGCAGCTTGGAACTAGCGGGCCTCCAAGAGACCCAGTACTTC.

The chain employs TRBV27 and TRBJ1-1, with D hard to call. Germline assignment: CDR1 MNHEY and CDR2 SMNVEV (reference sequence). The CDR3 length is 14 residues. Deletions cut 6 bases from V and 4 bases from J, with 15 bases between. The CDR3: CASRLIPLSTEAFF. The CDR3 nucleotides are TGTGCCAGCAGACTCATACCCCTAAGCACTGAAGCTTTCTTT.

The sample holds one count of this clone. The chain joins TRBV4-3 to TRBJ2-3, with D tentatively TRBD2 (6 bases). The CDR3 runs to 15 residues. Germline V CDR1 and CDR2: LGHNA, YSLEER. V was shortened by 2 bases and J by 3 bases, with 12 bases between the two germline ends. CDR3 in DNA: TGCGCCAGCAGCCAAAGGACGGGGGAGACAGATACGCAGTATTTT. Translation: CASSQRTGETDTQYF.

V is TRBV6-5 and J is TRBJ1-5, with D perhaps matching TRBD1 (5 bases). The V gene lost 0 bases and the J gene lost 7 bases, with 16 bases spanning the gap. The germline gives CDR1 MNHEY, CDR2 SVGAGI. This CDR3 has 16 amino acids. The CDR3 DNA sequence: TGTGCCAGCAGTTACTCGAGCCAGGGAGGTGAGCAGCCCCAGCATTTT. Residues: CASSYSSQGGEQPQHF.

V and J are TRBV28 and TRBJ2-2; 8 bases line up with TRBD2. The ends lost 6 bases at V and 4 bases at J; junction bases unmatched: 4. The CDR3 has 14 residues. Germline loops: CDR1 MDHEN, CDR2 SYDVKM. This CDR3 is CASSRGGRTGELFF. CDR3 DNA: TGTGCCAGCAGCCGCGGGGGGCGCACCGGGGAGCTGTTTTTT.

The rearrangement joins TRBV14 to TRBJ2-7; perhaps TRBD1 as D (6 bases). This CDR3 has 14 amino acids. Germline V gene sequence: CDR1 SGHDN, CDR2 FVKESK. Trimming took 4 bases from V and 1 from J, leaving 11 bases between them. DNA of the CDR3: TGTGCCAGCAGCCGATCCGGACAGTCCTACGAGCAGTACTTC. This encodes CASSRSGQSYEQYF.

This chain joins TRBV6-2 or TRBV6-3 and TRBJ2-1; the match to TRBD2 covers 10 bases. The germline V gene encodes CDR1 MNHEY and CDR2 SVGEGT. Trimming at V came to 4 bases and at J to 4 bases, leaving 4 bases not matched to a gene. The CDR3 extends over 15 amino acids. CDR3: CASSWSGGVYNEQFF. The CDR3 coding sequence is TGTGCCAGCAGTTGGAGCGGGGGGGTATACAATGAGCAGTTCTTC.